Each of the 24 T cell receptor beta chains below was sequenced from the same sample in a study of cytomegalovirus exposure and HLA in healthy donors. PCR involved 60 Vbeta and 13 Jbeta primers. Repertoires were generated with immunoSEQ multiplex PCR, while TCRdb's copy carries only in-frame clones and drops some. Among about 160,000 clones listed, roughly 79% were seen once. Sequenced input: PBMCs. These TCRs come from a woman between 50 and 59 years old in good health and CMV-seropositive.

The gene calls are TRBV9 and TRBJ2-2; D possibly corresponds to TRBD1 (6 bases). The CDR3 runs to 17 residues. The V end lost 3 bases, the J end lost 6 bases, and 21 bases lay between the germline ends. Looked up from germline, CDR1 is SGDLS and CDR2 is YYNGEE. The CDR3 DNA sequence: TGTGCCAGCAGCGGTAGAGCTCAGGGGTCTATTGCCGGGGAGCTGTTTTTT. The encoded protein is CASSGRAQGSIAGELFF.

The genes are TRBV7-9 and TRBJ1-1, with TRBD1 as a possible D gene (5 bases). The V gene's germline CDR1 is SEHNR and CDR2 FQNEAQ (reference sequence). Trimming stripped 1 base from V and 5 bases from J, with 11 bases between. This CDR3 has 14 residues. The CDR3 here is CASSLVGGGTEAFF. The CDR3 DNA sequence: TGTGCCAGCAGCTTAGTCGGGGGAGGAACTGAAGCTTTCTTT.

As DNA, the CDR3 is TGTGCCAGCAGTGGAAAAGGACTAGCGGGAGGGAGATCCTACAATGAGCAGTTCTTC. The encoded protein is CASSGKGLAGGRSYNEQFF. The chain recombines TRBV7-6 with TRBJ2-1; TRBD2 aligns across 15 bases. This CDR3 is built from 19 residues. V gave up 6 bases and J gave up 1 base; unmatched junction bases: 10. Germline CDR1 and CDR2: SGHVS and FNYEAQ.

This clone has a handful of counts. The chain combines TRBV7-2 with TRBJ2-5; 11 bases line up with TRBD2. Trimming cost V 2 bases and J 1 base; bases outside gene matches: 0. The germline gives CDR1 SGHTA, CDR2 FQGNSA. The CDR3 runs to 15 residues. DNA of the CDR3: TGTGCCAGCAGCTTACTAGCGGGGGGCCAAGAGACCCAGTACTTC. Translated, it gives CASSLLAGGQETQYF.

The chain is built from TRBV7-2 and TRBJ2-1; TRBD1 aligns across 8 bases. V shed 5 bases and J 9 bases; nucleotides not matched to a gene: 12. The V gene's germline CDR1 is SGHTA and CDR2 FQGNSA. The CDR3 has 15 amino acids. The CDR3, as DNA: TGTGCCAGCAGCGCGTGGACAGGGTCATTCAGTGAGCAGTTCTTC. Amino acids: CASSAWTGSFSEQFF.

This sequence joins TRBV7-8 and TRBJ2-5; TRBD1 matches 9 bases. The germline V gene encodes CDR1 SGHVS and CDR2 FQNEAQ. The CDR3 is made up of 14 amino acids. V lost 5 bases, J lost 5 bases, and 6 bases stayed unmatched. CDR3 loop: CASSHGQGFETQYF. CDR3 coding DNA: TGTGCCAGCAGCCACGGACAGGGGTTCGAGACCCAGTACTTC.

The V call is TRBV9, the J call TRBJ1-2; 8 bases align to TRBD1. Germline CDR1 and CDR2: SGDLS and YYNGEE. V dropped 0 bases and J dropped 6; count of bases not matched to a gene: 7. The CDR3 has 15 amino acids. The CDR3 here is CASSVGPGGVDGYTF. CDR3 bases: TGTGCCAGCAGCGTAGGTCCAGGGGGCGTGGATGGCTACACCTTC.

The chain has TRBV6-6 and TRBJ2-2, with D maybe TRBD1 (6 bases). Germline CDR1 MNHNY, CDR2 SVGAGI (reference sequence). CDR3 size: 16 residues. V was pared by 2 bases and J by 6 bases, with 16 bases between. CDR3 DNA sequence: TGTGCCAGCAGTTACGGCGGACAGACCAGGGCCGGGGAGCTGTTTTTT. Amino acid sequence: CASSYGGQTRAGELFF.

The rearrangement joins TRBV2 to TRBJ1-2; D is undetermined. From germline, CDR1 is SNHLY and CDR2 FYNNEI. V was shortened by 1 base and J by 4 bases, with 7 bases between the two germline ends. There are 13 residues in the CDR3. CDR3 bases: TGTGCCAGCAGTGAAGACAGTTCCTATGGCTACACCTTC. Translated: CASSEDSSYGYTF.

The CDR3 protein is CAWDRATNEKLFF. The CDR3 region has the DNA TGTGCCTGGGACAGGGCAACTAATGAAAAACTGTTTTTT. The chain couples TRBV30 to TRBJ1-4; 7 bases are shared with TRBD1. The CDR3 totals 13 residues. The germline gives CDR1 GTSNPN, CDR2 SVGIG (reference sequence). J gave up 0 bases and V 5 bases, and 0 bases lay outside the gene matches.

The gene calls are TRBV9 and TRBJ2-2; 8 nucleotides match TRBD1. The germline CDR1 and CDR2 sequences are SGDLS and YYNGEE. The CDR3 contains 16 residues. With 0 bases clipped from V and 0 bases from J, the junction kept 1 base outside the gene matches. The CDR3 nucleotides are TGTGCCAGCAGCGTAGGACAGGGGTCGAACACCGGGGAGCTGTTTTTT. Its translation: CASSVGQGSNTGELFF.

The rearrangement links TRBV14 to TRBJ2-5; unclear D gene. Trimming shortened V by 1 base and J by 0 bases, and 6 bases separated the two germline ends. This CDR3 has 14 residues. The germline V gene has CDR1 SGHDN and CDR2 FVKESK. The CDR3 coding sequence is TGTGCCAGCAGCCAAGTCGACAACCAAGAGACCCAGTACTTC. This codes for CASSQVDNQETQYF.

The chain carries TRBV4-1 and TRBJ1-2; no reliable D call. V shed 4 bases and J shed 2 bases, with 11 bases lying between them. Germline assignment: CDR1 MGHRA and CDR2 YSYEKL. This CDR3 has 14 residues. The CDR3 loop is CASSLMTTNYGYTF. For the CDR3, the DNA is TGCGCCAGCAGCCTGATGACAACCAACTATGGCTACACCTTC.

The chain couples TRBV4-1 to TRBJ2-1; D is unclear. The V end lost 1 base, the J end lost 13 bases, and 8 bases lay between the germline ends. Germline V gene lookup returns CDR1 MGHRA and CDR2 YSYEKL. This CDR3 comprises 11 residues. DNA for the CDR3: TGCGCCAGCAGCCAAGTGGGCTCCCAGTTCTTC. This codes for CASSQVGSQFF.

This chain uses TRBV5-4 with TRBJ2-5, with D possibly TRBD2 on 6 matching bases. V was cut by 0 bases and J by 1 base, with 7 bases left in between. The CDR3 has 14 amino acids. Germline assignment: CDR1 SGHNT and CDR2 YYREEE (reference sequence). DNA of the CDR3: TGTGCCAGCAGCTTGGGGAGGGGCCAAGAGACCCAGTACTTC. Protein: CASSLGRGQETQYF.

Note on this clone: An end of the junction differs from the germline gene, which may be a read error. V usage is TRBV2 and J usage is TRBJ2-7; D not certain. CDR1 is SNHLY, CDR2 FYNNEI, per germline. This CDR3 region has 13 residues. In DNA, the CDR3 is TGTGCCAGCAGTGATCAGGTCTCCCACGAGCAGTACTTC. Its translation is CASSDQVSHEQYF.

The rearrangement uses TRBV28 and TRBJ1-1; 10 nucleotides line up with TRBD1. The CDR3 is made up of 12 amino acids. J lost 6 bases, V lost 6 bases, and 1 base had no gene match. The germline V gene has CDR1 MDHEN and CDR2 SYDVKM. CDR3 nucleotides: TGTGCCAGCAGAGGACAGGGGGCTGAAGCTTTCTTT. As protein: CASRGQGAEAFF.

The chain couples TRBV5-1 to TRBJ2-3; TRBD2 matches 8 bases. Losses at the gene ends were 3 bases for V and 4 bases for J; bases not matched to a gene: 7. From germline, CDR1 is SGHRS and CDR2 YFSETQ. This CDR3 has 15 amino acids. CDR3 protein: CASSWSGGEADTQYF. For the CDR3, the DNA is TGCGCCAGCAGCTGGAGCGGGGGAGAGGCAGATACGCAGTATTTT.

This clone has only a few counts. The chain couples TRBV5-4 to TRBJ1-5; the D gene is possibly TRBD1 (6 bases). CDR1 and CDR2 from the germline V gene are SGHNT and YYREEE (reference sequence). V was cut by 4 bases and J by 12 bases, with 17 bases left in between. The CDR3 contains 13 residues. This chain's CDR3 is CASSLNSGTLQHF. CDR3 nucleotides: TGTGCCAGCAGCCTAAATTCCGGGACACTCCAGCATTTT.

J is TRBJ2-5 and V is TRBV7-9; maybe TRBD2 (5 bases). Germline V gene data show CDR1 as SEHNR and CDR2 as FQNEAQ (reference sequence). The CDR3 spans 12 residues. Trimming took 5 bases from V and 4 from J, leaving 8 bases between them. The CDR3 DNA reads as TGTGCCAGCAGCCGAGCGGCAGAGACCCAGTACTTC. This encodes CASSRAAETQYF.

This chain uses TRBV2 with TRBJ2-7; no definite D call. The CDR3 loop spans 13 amino acids. Germline CDR1 and CDR2: SNHLY and FYNNEI. The V gene lost 11 bases and the J gene lost 0 bases, with 14 bases spanning the gap. The CDR3 here is CALRPGGSYEQYF. The CDR3 coding sequence is TGTGCCCTTCGACCCGGCGGCTCCTACGAGCAGTACTTC.

V and J are TRBV11-2 and TRBJ2-1, with 9 bases identical to TRBD1. Trimming at V came to 6 bases and at J to 1 base, leaving 1 base not matched to a gene. CDR1 is SGHAT, CDR2 FQNNGV, per germline. The CDR3 covers 14 residues. CDR3 loop: CASRGQGSYNEQFF. DNA of the CDR3: TGTGCCAGCAGAGGACAGGGGTCCTACAATGAGCAGTTCTTC.

The V and J genes are TRBV10-1 and TRBJ2-2; possible D gene TRBD1, 6 bases. Trimming removed 6 bases at V and 4 bases at J, with 12 bases between. Germline V gives CDR1 WNHNN, CDR2 SYGVQD (reference sequence). The CDR3 consists of 14 residues. CDR3 in amino acids: CASRPGQSTGELFF. CDR3 bases: TGCGCCAGCAGACCGGGACAAAGCACCGGGGAGCTGTTTTTT.

The chain couples TRBV4-2 to TRBJ2-7, with TRBD2 identical over 11 bases. The germline CDR1 and CDR2 sequences are LGHNA and YNFKEQ. With V trimmed by 0 bases and J by 1 base, 2 bases remained unmatched. The CDR3 loop spans 16 amino acids. This chain's CDR3 is CASSQEGTSGSYEQYF. Written as DNA, the CDR3 is TGTGCCAGCAGCCAAGAGGGGACTAGCGGTTCCTACGAGCAGTACTTC.